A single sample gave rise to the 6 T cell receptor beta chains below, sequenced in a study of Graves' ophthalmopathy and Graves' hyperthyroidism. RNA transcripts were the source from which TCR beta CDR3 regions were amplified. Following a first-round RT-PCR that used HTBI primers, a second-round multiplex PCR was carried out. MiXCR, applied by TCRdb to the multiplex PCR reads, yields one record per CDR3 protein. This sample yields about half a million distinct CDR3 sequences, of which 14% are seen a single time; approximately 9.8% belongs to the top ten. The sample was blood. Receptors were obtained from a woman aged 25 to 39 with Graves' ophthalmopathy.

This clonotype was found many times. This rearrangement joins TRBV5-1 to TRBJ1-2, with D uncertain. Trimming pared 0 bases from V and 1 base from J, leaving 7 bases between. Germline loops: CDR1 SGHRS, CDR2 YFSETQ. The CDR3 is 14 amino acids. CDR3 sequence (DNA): TGCGCCAGCAGCTTGGGACGCCGTAACTATGGCTACACCTTC. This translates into CASSLGRRNYGYTF.

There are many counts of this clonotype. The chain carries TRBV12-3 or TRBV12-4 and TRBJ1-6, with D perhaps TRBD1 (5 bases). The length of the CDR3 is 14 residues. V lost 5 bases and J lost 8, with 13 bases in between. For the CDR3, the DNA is TGTGCCAGCAGTCCGAGGGACGGGCATTCACCCCTCCACTTT. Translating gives CASSPRDGHSPLHF.

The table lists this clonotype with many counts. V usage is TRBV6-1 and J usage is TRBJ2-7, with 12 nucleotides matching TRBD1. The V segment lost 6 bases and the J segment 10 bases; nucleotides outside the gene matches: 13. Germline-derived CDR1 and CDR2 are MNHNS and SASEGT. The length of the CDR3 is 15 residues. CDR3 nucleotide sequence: TGTGCCAGCAGCTCGCCCGGGACAGGGGGCGATGAACAGTACTTC. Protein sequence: CASSSPGTGGDEQYF.

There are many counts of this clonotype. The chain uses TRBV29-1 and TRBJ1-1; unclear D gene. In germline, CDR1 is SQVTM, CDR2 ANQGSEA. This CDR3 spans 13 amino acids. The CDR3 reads CCGTQSSRAEAFF. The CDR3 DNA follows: TGCTGTGGTACCCAGTCCTCGAGGGCTGAAGCTTTCTTT.

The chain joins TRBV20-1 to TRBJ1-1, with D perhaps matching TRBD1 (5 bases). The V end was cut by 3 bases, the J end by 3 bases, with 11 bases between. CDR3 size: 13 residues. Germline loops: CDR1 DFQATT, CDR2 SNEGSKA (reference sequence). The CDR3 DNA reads TGCAGTGCTAGCGCGGGGCGTGACACTGAAGCTTTCTTT. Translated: CSASAGRDTEAFF.

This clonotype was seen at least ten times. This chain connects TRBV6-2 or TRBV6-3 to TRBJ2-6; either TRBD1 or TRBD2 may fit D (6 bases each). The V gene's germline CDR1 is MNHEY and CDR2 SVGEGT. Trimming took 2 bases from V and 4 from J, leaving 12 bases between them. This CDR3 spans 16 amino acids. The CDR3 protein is CASSYVGGLGANVLTF. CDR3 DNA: TGTGCCAGCAGTTACGTAGGGGGGCTCGGGGCCAACGTCCTGACTTTC.